This entry lists 28 T cell receptor beta chains sequenced from one sample in a study of control samples from healthy donors and cancer patients. The data were produced by immunoSEQ multiplex PCR, yet TCRdb's version contains in-frame clones alone and is incomplete. The sample includes 130,000 to 150,000 clones, more than 90% seen only once; the top ten take approximately 3%. The sample comprised blood. Receptors originate from a young man in good health.

This chain links TRBV4-1 with TRBJ2-7; D unclear. This CDR3 region has 16 residues. Germline assignment: CDR1 MGHRA and CDR2 YSYEKL. Trimming took 1 base from V and 0 from J, leaving 13 bases between them. In DNA form, the CDR3 reads TGCGCCAGCAGCCAAGTTTCCACGGATAGCTCCTACGAGCAGTACTTC. It specifies CASSQVSTDSSYEQYF.

V and J are TRBV7-9 and TRBJ2-3; D is possibly TRBD2 (5 bases). The CDR3 length is 17 residues. The ends were cut back, 1 base at V and 2 bases at J, with 16 bases in the middle. Germline-derived CDR1 and CDR2 are SEHNR and FQNEAQ (reference sequence). This CDR3 reads CASSLVPGRISTDTQYF. CDR3 DNA sequence: TGTGCCAGCAGCTTAGTACCGGGAAGGATCTCCACAGATACGCAGTATTTT.

In this sample, this clone turned up once. The V gene is TRBV28, the J gene TRBJ1-2, with D tentatively TRBD1 (6 bases). The germline V and J ends were trimmed by 4 bases and 4 bases, with 10 bases remaining between them. The CDR3 sequence is 13 residues long. Germline V CDR1 and CDR2: MDHEN, SYDVKM. CDR3: CASSSPDSYGYTF. The CDR3 nucleotides read TGTGCCAGCAGTTCCCCGGACAGCTATGGCTACACCTTC.

The J gene is TRBJ1-1, the V gene TRBV7-9; 9 bases map to TRBD1. Trimming at V came to 5 bases and at J to 7 bases, leaving 2 bases not matched to a gene. Germline CDR1 reads SEHNR; CDR2 reads FQNEAQ (reference sequence). There are 12 residues in the CDR3. CDR3 DNA sequence: TGTGCCAGCAGCCCGGGACAGGGTGAAGCTTTCTTT. Protein: CASSPGQGEAFF.

This clone was recorded a few times. The genes are TRBV5-1 and TRBJ2-1; TRBD2 matches 8 bases. Germline lookup yields CDR1 SGHRS and CDR2 YFSETQ. The CDR3 contains 14 residues. Unmatched junction bases numbered 7, after V lost 4 bases and J lost 7 bases. CDR3 DNA: TGCGCCAGCAGCCGAACTAGCGGTAATAATGAGCAGTTCTTC. It yields the protein CASSRTSGNNEQFF.

This clone was detected only once. The J gene is TRBJ1-5, the V gene TRBV30, with D unresolved. CDR3 length: 14 amino acids. Trimming removed 0 bases from V and 3 bases from J, with 9 bases in between. Germline CDR1 is GTSNPN and CDR2 is SVGIG (reference sequence). CDR3 protein: CAWSVPTDNQPQHF. The CDR3 DNA sequence: TGTGCCTGGAGTGTACCGACGGACAATCAGCCCCAGCATTTT.

V gene TRBV21-1 combines with J gene TRBJ1-5. TRBV21-1 is a documented pseudogene. The CDR3 is 14 amino acids. CDR3 coding DNA: TGTGCCAGCAGCAAACTAGAAACCAATCAGCCCCAGCATTTT. This gives the protein CASSKLETNQPQHF.

The V call is TRBV24-1, the J call TRBJ2-5; D uncertain. The CDR3 extends over 11 amino acids. Between the trimmed V and J ends, which lost 6 bases and 7 bases, there was a span of 8 bases. Germline V lookup: CDR1 KGHDR, CDR2 SFDVKD. The DNA of the CDR3 is TGTGCCACCAGTTTGAGATCGACCCAGTACTTC. Amino acid sequence: CATSLRSTQYF.

The chain is built from TRBV7-6 and TRBJ1-1, with D possibly being TRBD1 (5 bases). The CDR3 has 17 residues. V was clipped by 0 bases and J by 4 bases, with 18 bases between them. Germline CDR1 and CDR2: SGHVS and FNYEAQ. DNA for the CDR3: TGTGCCAGCAGCTTAGCAAGGTGGCAGGGTATGGGCACTGAAGCTTTCTTT. It codes for CASSLARWQGMGTEAFF.

J is TRBJ1-6 and V is TRBV25-1; TRBD1 is a possible D gene (5 bases). V dropped 1 base and J dropped 11 bases, with 12 bases sitting between them. CDR1 and CDR2 from the germline V gene are MGHDK and SYGVNS. CDR3 length: 14 amino acids. CDR3 protein: CASSEWQGSAPLHF. The DNA for the CDR3 is TGTGCCAGCAGTGAATGGCAGGGATCTGCACCCCTCCACTTT. Full variable domain (outside the CDR3, taken from reference TRBV25-1 and TRBJ1-6): EADIYQTPRYLVIGTGKKITLECSQTMGHDKMYWYQQDPGMELHLIHYSYGVNSTEKGDLSSESTVSRIRTEHFPLTLESARPSHTSQYLCASSEWQGSAPLHFGNGTRLTVT.

The chain couples TRBV10-3 to TRBJ1-4; D is possibly TRBD1 (6 bases). Trimming took off 3 bases at V and 4 bases at J, with 12 bases between the two ends. This CDR3 has 15 amino acids. Germline lookup yields CDR1 ENHRY and CDR2 SYGVKD. The CDR3 is CAISDAQGNNEKLFF. The DNA for the CDR3 is TGTGCCATCAGTGATGCGCAGGGGAATAATGAAAAACTGTTTTTT.

This chain uses TRBV14 with TRBJ2-3; 10 nucleotides agree with TRBD2. V lost 2 bases, J lost 4 bases, and 6 bases stayed unmatched. The CDR3 consists of 16 residues. Germline V lookup: CDR1 SGHDN, CDR2 FVKESK. CDR3 coding DNA: TGTGCCAGCAGCCAACTCCCACTAGCGGGGCCAGATACGCAGTATTTT. It is translated as CASSQLPLAGPDTQYF. The full variable domain, in which reference TRBV14 and TRBJ2-3 provide the parts outside the CDR3, is EAGVTQFPSHSVIEKGQTVTLRCDPISGHDNLYWYRRVMGKEIKFLLHFVKESKQDESGMPNNRFLAERTGGTYSTLKVQPAELEDSGVYFCASSQLPLAGPDTQYFGPGTRLTVL.

The chain joins TRBV12-3 or TRBV12-4 to TRBJ1-5, with 9 positions matching TRBD1. This CDR3 comprises 13 residues. J lost 3 bases, V lost 8 bases, and 2 bases had no gene match. The DNA of the CDR3 is TGTGCCAGCCGGACAGGGGTCAATCAGCCCCAGCATTTT. It is translated as CASRTGVNQPQHF.

This chain joins TRBV5-6 and TRBJ1-1; D ambiguous. Germline CDR1 reads SGHDT; CDR2 reads YYEEEE. The CDR3 contains 12 residues. V lost 5 bases and J 8 bases, leaving 13 bases between the germline ends. The DNA of the CDR3 is TGTGCCAGCAGTCAGAGAGCAACGGAAGCTTTCTTT. This gives the protein CASSQRATEAFF.

The genes are TRBV11-1 and TRBJ2-7; 9 nucleotides line up with TRBD1. V shed 0 bases, J shed 3 bases, and the junction held 9 bases outside the gene matches. The CDR3 has 17 amino acids. CDR1 is SGHAT, CDR2 FQDESV, per germline (reference sequence). The chain's CDR3 is CASSLAPGQGKNYEQYF. The DNA of the CDR3 is TGTGCCAGCAGCTTAGCCCCCGGACAGGGGAAGAACTACGAGCAGTACTTC.

This chain links TRBV19 with TRBJ1-1; no clear D gene. CDR3 length equals 13 residues. CDR1 LNHDA and CDR2 SQIVND come from the germline V gene (reference sequence). The V end lost 1 base, the J end lost 3 bases, and 6 bases lay between the germline ends. The CDR3 coding sequence is TGTGCCAGTAGTATAGGGATGGACACTGAAGCTTTCTTT. Translating it yields CASSIGMDTEAFF. Drawing the rest from reference TRBV19 and TRBJ1-1, the complete variable domain is DGGITQSPKYLFRKEGQNVTLSCEQNLNHDAMYWYRQDPGQGLRLIYYSQIVNDFQKGDIAEGYSVSREKKESFPLTVTSAQKNPTAFYLCASSIGMDTEAFFGQGTRLTVV.

The sample holds a few counts of this clone. This chain connects TRBV18 to TRBJ1-1; tentative D call: TRBD1 (5 bases). The V end was cut by 4 bases, the J end by 0 bases, with 12 bases between. This CDR3 contains 15 residues. Looked up from germline, CDR1 is KGHSH and CDR2 is LQKENI. This chain's CDR3 is CASSRGVTMNTEAFF. The CDR3 DNA reads TGTGCCAGCTCACGGGGGGTAACAATGAACACTGAAGCTTTCTTT.

J is TRBJ2-2 and V is TRBV7-2; D remains unclear. Germline V gene lookup returns CDR1 SGHTA and CDR2 FQGNSA. This CDR3 comprises 13 residues. Trimming removed 1 base at V and 6 bases at J, with 6 bases between. The CDR3 DNA reads as TGTGCCAGCAGCTTAGAGGGTGCCGGGGAGCTGTTTTTT. Translated: CASSLEGAGELFF. The full variable domain, rest sourced from reference TRBV7-2 and TRBJ2-2, is GAGVSQSPSNKVTEKGKDVELRCDPISGHTALYWYRQSLGQGLEFLIYFQGNSAPDKSGLPSDRFSAERTGGSVSTLTIQRTQQEDSAVYLCASSLEGAGELFFGEGSRLTVL.

This chain links TRBV5-6 with TRBJ1-6; 10 bases line up with TRBD1. Germline V gene data show CDR1 as SGHDT and CDR2 as YYEEEE. CDR3 length: 16 amino acids. The V segment lost 0 bases and the J segment 7 bases; nucleotides outside the gene matches: 4. The CDR3 loop is CASSLGQGAGNSPLHF. The CDR3 nucleotides are TGTGCCAGCAGCTTGGGACAGGGGGCTGGGAATTCACCCCTCCACTTT.

J is TRBJ2-3 and V is TRBV11-2; 7 bases line up with TRBD2. Trimming at V came to 3 bases and at J to 1 base, leaving 10 bases not matched to a gene. CDR3 length: 17 residues. Germline-derived CDR1 and CDR2 are SGHAT and FQNNGV. CDR3 amino acids: CASSLPGRERGTDTQYF. For the CDR3, the DNA is TGTGCCAGCAGCTTGCCGGGGCGGGAGAGAGGCACAGATACGCAGTATTTT. Supplemented by reference TRBV11-2 and TRBJ2-3, the full variable domain reads EAGVAQSPRYKIIEKRQSVAFWCNPISGHATLYWYQQILGQGPKLLIQFQNNGVVDDSQLPKDRFSAERLKGVDSTLKIQPAKLEDSAVYLCASSLPGRERGTDTQYFGPGTRLTVL.

The chain combines TRBV6-1 with TRBJ2-2; D might be TRBD1 (6 bases). Germline CDR1 MNHNS, CDR2 SASEGT. Between the trimmed V and J ends, which lost 2 bases and 5 bases, there was a span of 12 bases. The CDR3 covers 15 residues. CDR3 DNA: TGTGCCAGCAGTGAATTACAGGGATTAACCGGGGAGCTGTTTTTT. Amino acids: CASSELQGLTGELFF.

The chain employs TRBV3-1 (or the pseudogene TRBV3-2) and TRBJ2-7, with 8 bases matching TRBD1. J gave up 2 bases and V 4 bases, and 4 bases lay outside the gene matches. Germline CDR1 LGHDT, CDR2 YNNKEL (reference sequence). The CDR3 sequence is 14 residues long. CDR3 in DNA: TGTGCCAGCAGCCTAGACAGGGGCCCCTACGAGCAGTACTTC. Protein sequence: CASSLDRGPYEQYF.

The chain uses TRBV5-1 and TRBJ1-3; D not resolved. This CDR3 spans 17 amino acids. V dropped 2 bases and J dropped 0 bases, with 15 bases sitting between them. The germline V gene encodes CDR1 SGHRS and CDR2 YFSETQ. The CDR3 DNA reads as TGCGCCAGCAGCTTCCAACCTAGAGACTCCTCTGGAAACACCATATATTTT. It codes for CASSFQPRDSSGNTIYF.

The sample holds one count of this clone. Other DNA sequences in the sample encode the same CDR3. The V call is TRBV12-5, the J call TRBJ1-5; tentatively, D is TRBD1 (6 bases). The V end was cut by 1 base, the J end by 7 bases, with 8 bases between. Germline values: CDR1 LGHNT, CDR2 FRNRAP. The CDR3 spans 13 residues. CDR3 bases: TGTGCTAGTGGTTTGGGAAGGGGGCAGCCCCAGCATTTT. It encodes CASGLGRGQPQHF.

The rearrangement uses TRBV5-6 and TRBJ1-1, with D possibly matching TRBD1 (6 bases). Per the germline V gene, CDR1 is SGHDT and CDR2 is YYEEEE. The CDR3 consists of 18 residues. Trimming removed 4 bases at V and 1 base at J, with 23 bases between. The CDR3 spells CASSPPGGQDRANTEAFF. The CDR3 DNA reads as TGTGCCAGCAGCCCGCCGGGGGGCCAAGACAGAGCGAACACTGAAGCTTTCTTT.

The CDR3 bases are TGTGCCACCAGCCTCGGGTTTAGCAATCAGCCCCAGCATTTT. Translation: CATSLGFSNQPQHF. The chain recombines TRBV15 with TRBJ1-5, with unresolved D. Germline V gene lookup returns CDR1 LNHNV and CDR2 YYDKDF (reference sequence). V was shortened by 5 bases and J by 0 bases, with 8 bases between the two germline ends. This CDR3 has 14 amino acids.

CDR3: CASNLAGEDTQYF. CDR3 bases: TGTGCCAGCAACCTAGCGGGGGAAGATACGCAGTATTTT. The chain links TRBV7-9 to TRBJ2-3; 10 bases agree with TRBD2. CDR1 is SEHNR and CDR2 is FQNEAQ in the germline V gene (reference sequence). CDR3 length: 13 residues. V shed 7 bases, J shed 5 bases, and the junction held 3 bases outside the gene matches.

The CDR3 protein is CASSLGLRRSSYNSPLHF. DNA of the CDR3: TGTGCCAGCAGCTTAGGCCTCCGGAGGAGCTCCTATAATTCACCCCTCCACTTT. The chain is built from TRBV11-2 and TRBJ1-6; D gene unclear. V lost 1 base and J 0 bases, leaving 13 bases between the germline ends. Germline V CDR1 and CDR2: SGHAT, FQNNGV. The CDR3 covers 18 residues.